The T cell receptor (beta chain) described here comes from a study of T cell responses to AZD1222 COVID-19 vaccine. CDR1 and CDR2 (germline): SGHNT, YENEEA. The CDR3 sequence is 17 residues long. V lost 5 bases to trimming and J lost 3 bases, with 22 bases between them. The data were produced by immunoSEQ multiplex PCR, yet TCRdb's version contains in-frame clones alone and is incomplete. The sample yields roughly 70,000 clones, approximately 92% seen once. Whole-study results and caveats: Samples come after the peak T cell response, not at day 14. Recipients of two AZD1222 doses showed rising Spike-specific TCR breadth and depth.

Concerning this clone: The antigen is not known.

The genes are TRBV11-3 and TRBJ2-5; D may be TRBD1 (6 bases). The sample was peripheral blood, taken 28 days after the second AZD1222 dose. This receptor was taken from an adult who received the AZD1222 COVID-19 vaccine. CDR3 sequence reads: CASSQGYGAQREETQYF. CDR3 bases: TGTGCCAGCAGCCAGGGGTACGGGGCCCAAAGGGAAGAGACCCAGTACTTC.